Each of the 22 T cell receptor beta chains below was sequenced from the same sample in a study of shared clonotypes between healthy human individuals. This table comes from immunoSEQ multiplex PCR, and its TCRdb copy is limited to in-frame clones, with some not included. The repertoire includes over 750,000 clones, 90% to 97% of them detected once, and less than 0.3% sits in the top ten. CD45RO-negative, CCR7-positively selected cells formed the naive CD8 fraction, excluding terminally differentiated effector memory CD45RA+ cells. Sequenced sample: naive CD8+ T cells sorted from blood. The receptor source for this set is a young man in good health.

Of note for this clone: A junction end diverges from the germline sequence, so it may reflect a read error. This chain uses TRBV7-9 with TRBJ2-2, with TRBD2 as a possible D gene (5 bases). This CDR3 is built from 15 residues. Germline lookup yields CDR1 SEHNR and CDR2 FQNEAQ (reference sequence). CDR3 nucleotides: TGTGCCAGCAGCTTAGCGCACGGGAACCCCGGGGAGCTGTTTTTT. Translation gives CASSLAHGNPGELFF.

For the CDR3, the DNA is TGTGCCAGCAGCTCTCGACTAGCGGGAATCGGCTCCGGGGAGCTGTTTTTT. Residues: CASSSRLAGIGSGELFF. This sequence joins TRBV28 and TRBJ2-2; 11 bases line up with TRBD2. CDR3 length equals 17 residues. Germline CDR1 MDHEN, CDR2 SYDVKM. V shed 6 bases, J shed 6 bases, and the junction held 12 bases outside the gene matches.

The chain is built from TRBV14 and TRBJ2-1; 8 bases agree with TRBD2. Germline V gives CDR1 SGHDN, CDR2 FVKESK. This CDR3 comprises 16 residues. The V gene end was trimmed by 0 bases and the J gene end by 5 bases; junction bases not matched to a gene: 6. This CDR3 reads CASSQDRLAPNNEQFF. In DNA, the CDR3 is TGTGCCAGCAGCCAAGATCGACTAGCGCCGAACAATGAGCAGTTCTTC. Combining the CDR3 with reference TRBV14 and TRBJ2-1 gives the whole variable domain EAGVTQFPSHSVIEKGQTVTLRCDPISGHDNLYWYRRVMGKEIKFLLHFVKESKQDESGMPNNRFLAERTGGTYSTLKVQPAELEDSGVYFCASSQDRLAPNNEQFFGPGTRLTVL.

This chain connects TRBV11-2 to TRBJ1-1; D is unclear. Germline V lookup: CDR1 SGHAT, CDR2 FQNNGV. The CDR3 length is 13 residues. V lost 0 bases and J lost 8, with 10 bases in between. The CDR3 sequence: CASSLEPSDEAFF. CDR3 DNA: TGTGCCAGCAGCTTAGAACCCAGTGACGAAGCTTTCTTT.

The chain has TRBV11-2 and TRBJ2-1; D gene ambiguous. The CDR3 has 12 amino acids. Germline values: CDR1 SGHAT, CDR2 FQNNGV. V was pared by 1 base and J by 6 bases, with 4 bases between. This CDR3 reads CASSLGINEQFF. CDR3 nucleotides: TGTGCCAGCAGCTTAGGGATCAATGAGCAGTTCTTC.

A remark on this clone: The sample contains more than one DNA sequence encoding this CDR3. The chain is built from TRBV7-6 and TRBJ1-1, with TRBD1 as a possible D gene (5 bases). Germline V gene data show CDR1 as SGHVS and CDR2 as FNYEAQ. CDR3 length: 13 amino acids. The V end lost 2 bases, the J end lost 1 base, and 5 bases lay between the germline ends. The CDR3 is CASSLRGNTEAFF. The CDR3 DNA is TGTGCCAGCAGCTTAAGGGGGAACACTGAAGCTTTCTTT.

This clone has just one count. The CDR3 spells CASSPGFTANQPQHF. The CDR3 DNA follows: TGTGCCAGCAGCCCTGGGTTTACAGCGAATCAGCCCCAGCATTTT. The chain carries TRBV28 and TRBJ1-5; no definite D call. The CDR3 runs 15 residues. Germline values: CDR1 MDHEN, CDR2 SYDVKM. With 6 bases removed from V and 4 bases from J, the gap between germline ends came to 16 bases.

V gene TRBV5-6 combines with J gene TRBJ2-5; TRBD1 aligns across 7 bases. Germline V gene data show CDR1 as SGHDT and CDR2 as YYEEEE. CDR3 length: 15 amino acids. J was trimmed by 3 bases and V by 4 bases; bases with no gene match: 9. The CDR3 region is CASSAYRDREETQYF. DNA for the CDR3: TGTGCCAGCAGCGCCTACCGGGACAGAGAAGAGACCCAGTACTTC.

The CDR3 sequence: CASSASLGSSGNEQYF. The CDR3 nucleotides are TGTGCCAGCAGTGCCTCCTTGGGGTCGAGCGGTAACGAGCAGTACTTC. The chain recombines TRBV2 with TRBJ2-7; possibly TRBD2 for D (5 bases). The CDR3 consists of 16 residues. Germline CDR1 and CDR2: SNHLY and FYNNEI. With 4 bases removed from V and 5 bases from J, the gap between germline ends came to 21 bases.

In regard to this clone: This specimen includes other DNA sequences encoding the same CDR3. The J gene is TRBJ2-3, the V gene TRBV9; no reliable D call. Germline lookup yields CDR1 SGDLS and CDR2 YYNGEE. With 0 bases removed from V and 0 bases from J, the gap between germline ends came to 8 bases. The CDR3 consists of 15 residues. The CDR3, as DNA: TGTGCCAGCAGCGTAGGGCTCGCTAGCACAGATACGCAGTATTTT. Protein product: CASSVGLASTDTQYF.

The sample holds one count of this clone. V gene TRBV29-1 combines with J gene TRBJ2-1; D ambiguous. The CDR3 totals 15 residues. CDR1 and CDR2 from the germline V gene are SQVTM and ANQGSEA. Trimming removed 4 bases at V and 2 bases at J, with 15 bases between. In DNA, the CDR3 is TGCAGCGTTGTAGTCCCGAGTAGCCCCTACAATGAGCAGTTCTTC. Translation gives CSVVVPSSPYNEQFF.

This clone was found once. The chain recombines TRBV5-6 with TRBJ2-5; no definite D call. Trimming left V 3 bases short and J 4 bases short, with 10 bases between. Germline-derived CDR1 and CDR2 are SGHDT and YYEEEE. The CDR3 has 13 residues. Written as DNA, the CDR3 is TGTGCCAGCAGCTCCAACGGGCTAGAGACCCAGTACTTC. Protein product: CASSSNGLETQYF.

J is TRBJ2-7 and V is TRBV29-1, with 9 nucleotides matching TRBD1. The CDR3 extends over 17 amino acids. Per the germline V gene, CDR1 is SQVTM and CDR2 is ANQGSEA. J lost 2 bases, V lost 2 bases, and 13 bases had no gene match. The CDR3 is CSVESWTGDTSTYEQYF. The CDR3 region has the DNA TGCAGCGTTGAATCATGGACAGGGGACACAAGTACCTACGAGCAGTACTTC.

J is TRBJ2-5 and V is TRBV5-1, with 7 bases fitting TRBD1. This CDR3 has 16 residues. CDR1 SGHRS and CDR2 YFSETQ come from the germline V gene. Trimming took 2 bases from V and 5 from J; bases not matched to a gene: 12. The CDR3 nucleotides are TGCGCCAGCAGCTTTAGGGCAGGGGGTCGGCGTGAGACCCAGTACTTC. Its protein product is CASSFRAGGRRETQYF.

The chain uses TRBV29-1 and TRBJ2-1; D is unresolved. Germline CDR1 and CDR2: SQVTM and ANQGSEA. This CDR3 contains 14 residues. V lost 5 bases to trimming and J lost 2 bases, with 13 bases between them. The CDR3 protein is CSVWAPPPYNEQFF. CDR3 in DNA: TGCAGCGTTTGGGCACCCCCCCCCTACAATGAGCAGTTCTTC.

The gene calls are TRBV13 and TRBJ2-7; no reliable D call. CDR1 PRHDT and CDR2 FYEKMQ come from the germline V gene (reference sequence). V was shortened by 5 bases and J by 3 bases, with 14 bases between the two germline ends. This CDR3 has 14 residues. In nucleotides, the CDR3 is TGTGCCAGCAGCCCCGAATCTGACCGCTACGAGCAGTACTTC. Translation: CASSPESDRYEQYF.

A remark on this clone: Other DNA sequences of this sample code for an identical CDR3. The rearrangement links TRBV5-1 to TRBJ1-1; tentatively, D is TRBD1 (6 bases). This CDR3 comprises 14 residues. V was shortened by 1 base and J by 3 bases, with 10 bases between the two germline ends. Germline V lookup: CDR1 SGHRS, CDR2 YFSETQ. CDR3 region: CASSLRGIDTEAFF. The CDR3, as DNA: TGCGCCAGCAGCTTGAGGGGGATAGACACTGAAGCTTTCTTT. Full variable domain (missing parts from reference TRBV5-1 and TRBJ1-1): KAGVTQTPRYLIKTRGQQVTLSCSPISGHRSVSWYQQTPGQGLQFLFEYFSETQRNKGNFPGRFSGRQFSNSRSEMNVSTLELGDSALYLCASSLRGIDTEAFFGQGTRLTVV.

The V and J genes are TRBV11-2 and TRBJ2-1, with 9 bases lining up with TRBD2. CDR1 is SGHAT, CDR2 FQNNGV, per germline. The CDR3 spans 16 residues. V lost 1 base and J lost 8; bases outside the gene matches: 9. The CDR3: CASSLVGSGRWDEQFF. The CDR3 nucleotides are TGTGCCAGCAGCTTAGTCGGTAGCGGGAGATGGGATGAGCAGTTCTTC.

The chain carries TRBV7-2 and TRBJ2-1; no clear D gene. Germline values: CDR1 SGHTA, CDR2 FQGNSA. Trimming left V 0 bases short and J 9 bases short, with 18 bases between. CDR3 length equals 16 residues. The CDR3 sequence: CASSLATLSRGCEQFF. CDR3 nucleotide sequence: TGTGCCAGCAGCTTAGCGACGCTATCGAGAGGATGTGAGCAGTTCTTC.

This chain connects TRBV6-5 to TRBJ1-5; D not resolved. V shed 0 bases and J shed 1 base, with 7 bases lying between them. This CDR3 comprises 15 residues. CDR1 is MNHEY, CDR2 SVGAGI, per germline. CDR3 sequence reads: CASSYSGNSNQPQHF. CDR3 nucleotides: TGTGCCAGCAGTTACTCAGGGAACAGCAATCAGCCCCAGCATTTT.

The chain couples TRBV4-3 to TRBJ2-2; 9 positions match TRBD1. This CDR3 region has 17 residues. V lost 4 bases to trimming and J lost 5 bases; unmatched junction nucleotides: 11. Germline loops: CDR1 LGHNA, CDR2 YSLEER. This chain's CDR3 is CASSPHDGTGITGELFF. DNA for the CDR3: TGCGCCAGCAGCCCCCATGACGGGACAGGGATTACCGGGGAGCTGTTTTTT.

This clone was recorded once. This sequence joins TRBV29-1 and TRBJ1-2; TRBD1 aligns across 10 bases. Germline lookup yields CDR1 SQVTM and CDR2 ANQGSEA. J was trimmed by 6 bases and V by 7 bases; bases with no gene match: 14. CDR3 length equals 15 residues. CDR3 loop: CSAQDRGQSIDGYTF. Here the CDR3 DNA reads TGCAGCGCTCAAGACAGGGGGCAGAGTATAGATGGCTACACCTTC.